This T cell receptor beta chain is drawn from a study of cytomegalovirus exposure and HLA in healthy donors. Study outcomes and limitations: Apart from CMV serostatus, no immune exposure information was available. It was reported that the classifier diagnosed cytomegalovirus status with high specificity and sensitivity in both the original and validation cohorts.

The PCR was carried out with 60 Vbeta primers and 13 Jbeta primers. Only in-frame clones appear in the TCRdb table, and some are missing; sequencing was by immunoSEQ multiplex PCR. The sample carries about 110,000 clones, 15% recorded once. V shed 2 bases and J shed 4 bases, with 9 bases lying between them. Germline V gene sequence: CDR1 SGHRS, CDR2 YFSETQ. The CDR3 has 14 amino acids. This clone was detected only a few times. The antigen is undetermined. Material: PBMCs. This sequence was found in a woman aged 18-30 years in good health and CMV-seronegative. This chain connects TRBV5-1 to TRBJ2-2; tentatively, D is TRBD2 (6 bases). DNA for the CDR3: TGCGCCAGCAGCTTTGGGGGGACCACCGGGGAGCTGTTTTTT. It yields the protein CASSFGGTTGELFF.